The 3 T cell receptor beta chains below all came from one sample that was sequenced in a study of naive and memory T cell subsets. As for treatment: skin biopsy from PPD injection site in Mantoux-positive individual. An oligonucleotide containing a UMI was ligated to the 3' end of TCR cDNA. Four PCR rounds used nested alpha and beta constant region primers plus the SP2 primer. TCRdb used MiXCR to reprocess the UMI-ligation and nested PCR reads, holding one entry per CDR3 protein. Of 40,000 or so distinct CDR3 sequences listed, 9.5% to 11% are singletons. This specimen was skin, taken from a tuberculin skin test site. These receptors were collected from an adult in good health.

In this sample, this clonotype turned up many times. The chain uses TRBV28 and TRBJ2-2; D is possibly TRBD1 (6 bases). Germline CDR1 and CDR2: MDHEN and SYDVKM. Between the trimmed V and J ends, which lost 7 bases and 0 bases, there was a span of 12 bases. The CDR3 totals 15 residues. The CDR3 DNA reads as TGTGCCAGCACCCGAGGGGGTACGAACACCGGGGAGCTGTTTTTT. This encodes CASTRGGTNTGELFF.

The chain is built from TRBV18 and TRBJ1-1, with D possibly matching TRBD1 (5 bases). CDR3 length: 14 residues. V was clipped by 3 bases and J by 3 bases, with 11 bases between them. Germline V CDR1 and CDR2: KGHSH, LQKENI. This CDR3 reads CASSPSDSDTEAFF. The CDR3 coding sequence is TGTGCCAGCTCACCCTCCGACAGCGACACTGAAGCTTTCTTT.

This clonotype was recorded many times. V and J are TRBV20-1 and TRBJ2-3; 10 nucleotides line up with TRBD2. CDR1 and CDR2 (germline): DFQATT, SNEGSKA (reference sequence). CDR3 length equals 14 residues. The ends lost 3 bases at V and 4 bases at J; junction bases unmatched: 4. CDR3 nucleotide sequence: TGCAGTGCTAGCCAGCGGGAGGGGTCAGATACGCAGTATTTT. The encoded protein is CSASQREGSDTQYF.